Listed below are T cell receptor beta chains from one sample, sequenced in a study of vaccination and CD4 T cells after COVID-19. The antigens these receptors bind are not known. TCRdb re-derived calls from the PCR reads in MiXCR, one entry per CDR3 protein. The table includes approximately 16,000 distinct CDR3 sequences, 70% detected once. Sequencing was carried out using CD4+ T cells from blood, cultured in vitro. These receptors were obtained from a human donor who had recovered from COVID-19. Both conserved end residues are part of each CDR3.

V	J	CDR3
TRBV6-1	TRBJ1-1	CASSANRAGNTEAFF
TRBV7-2	TRBJ2-6	CASRPGGAGSGANVLTF
TRBV30	TRBJ1-6	CAWRGGYQSPLHF
TRBV7-3	TRBJ2-1	CASSRGLADYNEQFF
TRBV20-1	TRBJ1-1	CSATPVNTEAFF
TRBV30	TRBJ1-1	CAWSAGHLGTEAFF
TRBV27	TRBJ1-5	CASSPWTVSNQPQHF
TRBV21-1	TRBJ1-3	CASSALGRSPGNTIYF
TRBV27	TRBJ2-3	CASSLKVSRTDTQYF
TRBV20-1	TRBJ1-1	CSAPPEGLETEAFF
TRBV7-8	TRBJ2-3	CAAAPSGESDTQYF
TRBV20-1	TRBJ2-5	CSAPGQGWYQETQYF
TRBV20-1	TRBJ2-5	CSARDSRRRVQETQYF
TRBV6-1	TRBJ1-2	CASSRRGSSYGYTF
TRBV10-3	TRBJ1-1	CAISESKSRWVGGGNTEAFF
TRBV27	TRBJ1-1	CASSPTGPPDQAFF
TRBV4-3	TRBJ2-3	CASSQAGATDTQYF
TRBV20-1	TRBJ2-7	CSARASGTSTYEQYF
TRBV27	TRBJ1-6	CASSLPRGYNSPLHF
TRBV6-1	TRBJ1-1	CASSDFPGLPNTEAFF
TRBV6-1	TRBJ2-3	CASSRGTSGVSSTDTQYF
TRBV6-1	TRBJ2-2	CASSLAGSNTGELFF
TRBV25-1	TRBJ2-2	CASRGLSTGELFF
TRBV7-2	TRBJ2-7	CASSPRLAGASYEQYF
TRBV2	TRBJ1-2	CASSELPNYGYTF
TRBV6-5	TRBJ1-3	CASSYSSGRGDTIYF
TRBV2	TRBJ2-1	CASRSLEGQRGDNEQFF
TRBV21-1	TRBJ2-5	CARPGLSQETQYF
TRBV7-6	TRBJ2-5	CASSLGWRRREETQYF
TRBV20-1	TRBJ2-3	CSAPRGTGLADTQYF
TRBV20-1	TRBJ1-5	CSATTGGGSQPQHF
TRBV6-5	TRBJ2-5	CASSWGKGETQYF
TRBV27	TRBJ1-6	CASSQRGTGSDNSPLHF
TRBV4-2	TRBJ1-5	CASSQGEGASQPQHF
TRBV7-2	TRBJ1-1	CASSFKGRETEAFF
TRBV7-2	TRBJ1-1	CASSFSVNTEAFF
TRBV20-1	TRBJ1-4	CSARDRQGGEKLFF
TRBV15	TRBJ1-3	CATSREGGYGNTIYF
TRBV19	TRBJ2-3	CASKGMGSEVDTQYF
TRBV20-1	TRBJ2-5	CSASRAGAGQETQYF
TRBV6-1	TRBJ2-3	CASKSPGTDTQYF
TRBV28	TRBJ1-1	CASSIWTGMNTEAFF
TRBV7-9	TRBJ2-3	CASSLSSNTDTQYF
TRBV6-5	TRBJ2-2	CASSSDYTGELFF
TRBV19	TRBJ1-5	CASSRNTINQPQHF
TRBV20-1	TRBJ1-3	CSAQDSRSGNTIYF
TRBV20-1	TRBJ1-4	CSALRESGATNEKLFF
TRBV5-4	TRBJ1-5	CASSLGGSQPQHF
TRBV7-9	TRBJ2-3	CASSSPDRGPTDTQYF
TRBV10-3	TRBJ2-7	CAISERGGDYEQYF